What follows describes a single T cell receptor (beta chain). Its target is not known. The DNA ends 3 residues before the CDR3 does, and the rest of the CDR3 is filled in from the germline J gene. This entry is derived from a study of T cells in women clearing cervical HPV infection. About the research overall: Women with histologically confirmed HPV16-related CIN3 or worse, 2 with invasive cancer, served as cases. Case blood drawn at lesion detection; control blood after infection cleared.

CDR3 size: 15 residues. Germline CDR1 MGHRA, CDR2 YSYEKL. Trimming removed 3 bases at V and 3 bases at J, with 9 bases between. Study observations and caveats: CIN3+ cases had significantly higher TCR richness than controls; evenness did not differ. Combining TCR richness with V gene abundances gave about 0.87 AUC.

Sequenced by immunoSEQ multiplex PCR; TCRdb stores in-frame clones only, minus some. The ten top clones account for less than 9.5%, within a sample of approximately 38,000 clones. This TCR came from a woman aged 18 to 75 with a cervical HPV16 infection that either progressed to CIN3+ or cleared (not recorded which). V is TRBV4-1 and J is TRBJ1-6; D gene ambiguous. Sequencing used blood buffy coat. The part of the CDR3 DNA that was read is TGCGCCAGCAGCCATGCGAACAGCTATAATTCACCC. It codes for CASSHANSYNSP. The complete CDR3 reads CASSHANSYNSPLHF.